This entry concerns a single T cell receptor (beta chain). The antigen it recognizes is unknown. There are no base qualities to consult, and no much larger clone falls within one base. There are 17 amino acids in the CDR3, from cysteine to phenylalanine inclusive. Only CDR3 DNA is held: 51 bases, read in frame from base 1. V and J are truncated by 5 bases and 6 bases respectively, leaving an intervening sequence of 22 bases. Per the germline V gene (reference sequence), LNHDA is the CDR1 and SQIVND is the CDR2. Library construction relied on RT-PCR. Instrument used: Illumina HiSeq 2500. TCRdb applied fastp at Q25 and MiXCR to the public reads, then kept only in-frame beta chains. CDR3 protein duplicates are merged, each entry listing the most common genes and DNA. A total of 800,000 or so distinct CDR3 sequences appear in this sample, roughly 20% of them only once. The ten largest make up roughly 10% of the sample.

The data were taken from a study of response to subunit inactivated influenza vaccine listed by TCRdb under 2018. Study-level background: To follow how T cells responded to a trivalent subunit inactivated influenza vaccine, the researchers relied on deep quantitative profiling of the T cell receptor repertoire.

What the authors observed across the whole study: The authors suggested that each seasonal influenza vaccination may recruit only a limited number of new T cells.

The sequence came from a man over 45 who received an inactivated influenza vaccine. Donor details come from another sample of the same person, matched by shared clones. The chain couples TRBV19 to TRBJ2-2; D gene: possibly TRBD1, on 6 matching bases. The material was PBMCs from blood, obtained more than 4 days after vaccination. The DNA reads TGTGCCAGTAGTTCCACCCCAGGGGTTGGATTACCCGGGGAGCTGTTTTTT. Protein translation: CASSSTPGVGLPGELFF.